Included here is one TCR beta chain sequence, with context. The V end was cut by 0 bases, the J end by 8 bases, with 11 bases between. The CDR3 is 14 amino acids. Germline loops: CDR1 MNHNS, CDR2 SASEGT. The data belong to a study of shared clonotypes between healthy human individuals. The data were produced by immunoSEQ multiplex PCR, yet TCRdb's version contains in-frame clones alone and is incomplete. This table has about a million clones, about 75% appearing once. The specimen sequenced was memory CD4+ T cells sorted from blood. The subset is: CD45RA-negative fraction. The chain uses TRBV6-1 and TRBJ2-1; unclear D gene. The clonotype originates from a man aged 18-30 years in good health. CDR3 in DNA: TGTGCCAGCAGTGAAGCCGCACGGTGGGATGAGCAGTTCTTC. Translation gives CASSEAARWDEQFF.